These 17 T cell receptor beta chains came from one sample sequenced in a study of blood T cells in healthy people across ages (dated by TCRdb to the mid-2010s). Library method: 5' RACE. Sequencing relied on an Illumina HiSeq 2500. A second roughly 6 to 12 cycle PCR used a sample-barcoded 5' primer and a J-beta primer mix. The public reads were run again by TCRdb, first through fastp at Q25 and then through MiXCR, and only productive beta chains were kept. Rows matching on CDR3 protein sequence are summarized as one entry with the most common DNA and genes. Here the sample has around 1,000,000 distinct CDR3 sequences; approximately 26% occur a single time. Of the sample, about 0.69% is held by the ten largest clones. These data were likewise used in another study, on T cells of mothers and their children.

The source material was blood. Receptor source: a girl aged 2-10 years in good health.

This chain joins TRBV4-2 and TRBJ1-4, with 9 bases aligning to TRBD1. The V gene end was trimmed by 1 base and the J gene end by 3 bases; junction bases not matched to a gene: 9. CDR1 and CDR2 (germline): LGHNA, YNFKEQ. The CDR3 consists of 18 residues. The CDR3 DNA reads as TGTGCCAGCAGCCAAGGGGACGGCCGACAGGGGGCTAATGAAAAACTGTTTTTT. This gives the protein CASSQGDGRQGANEKLFF.

This clonotype was observed a handful of times. This chain connects TRBV11-3 to TRBJ2-3; D is unresolved. Per germline, CDR1 SGHNT and CDR2 YENEEA. Trimming took 5 bases from V and 5 from J, leaving 11 bases between them. The CDR3 consists of 13 residues. The CDR3, as DNA: TGTGCCAGCAGCCCCCCCTCCCGAGATACGCAGTATTTT. Protein product: CASSPPSRDTQYF.

This clonotype was found a few times. The chain combines TRBV3-1 with TRBJ1-2, with D uncertain. CDR3 size: 12 residues. Germline lookup yields CDR1 LGHDT and CDR2 YNNKEL (reference sequence). Trimming left V 2 bases short and J 5 bases short, with 6 bases between. CDR3: CASSQNPYGYTF. In DNA form, the CDR3 reads TGTGCCAGCAGCCAAAATCCTTATGGCTACACCTTC.

This clonotype turned up a few times. V and J are TRBV20-1 and TRBJ2-5; 13 bases map to TRBD2. The DNA end favors TRBJ2-7, so the J call may be wrong. Germline V lookup: CDR1 DFQATT, CDR2 SNEGSKA (reference sequence). This CDR3 region has 14 residues. The CDR3 DNA sequence: TGCAGTGCTACACTAGCGGGAGGGCCCCACGAGCAGTACTTC. Protein: CSATLAGGPHEQYF.

A few counts support this clonotype. This rearrangement joins TRBV25-1 to TRBJ1-6, with D unresolved. This CDR3 comprises 17 residues. Germline V gene sequence: CDR1 MGHDK, CDR2 SYGVNS. V lost 0 bases to trimming and J lost 8 bases, with 17 bases between them. This chain's CDR3 is CASSEYWIGDEDSPLHF. The CDR3, as DNA: TGTGCCAGCAGTGAATATTGGATCGGGGATGAGGATTCACCCCTCCACTTT.

As for this clonotype: A much larger clone differs by one base, so this may be a read error. The genes are TRBV11-2 and TRBJ2-1; D uncertain. This CDR3 has 11 amino acids. The germline V and J ends were trimmed by 7 bases and 4 bases, with 5 bases remaining between them. Germline assignment: CDR1 SGHAT and CDR2 FQNNGV. For the CDR3, the DNA is TGTGCCAGCACCCATTACAATGAGCAGTTCTTC. Translating gives CASTHYNEQFF. Based on the CDR3 plus reference TRBV11-2 and TRBJ2-1, the full variable domain is EAGVAQSPRYKIIEKRQSVAFWCNPISGHATLYWYQQILGQGPKLLIQFQNNGVVDDSQLPKDRFSAERLKGVDSTLKIQPAKLEDSAVYLCASTHYNEQFFGPGTRLTVL.

The chain couples TRBV11-2 to TRBJ1-3, with 7 positions matching TRBD1. The CDR3 length is 16 residues. The germline V gene encodes CDR1 SGHAT and CDR2 FQNNGV. Germline trimming cut 3 bases from V and 1 base from J; bases unmatched to any gene: 6. The CDR3 is CASSFNRGPSGNTIYF. The CDR3 nucleotides read TGTGCCAGCAGCTTCAACAGGGGACCTTCTGGAAACACCATATATTTT. The whole variable domain, remainder taken from reference TRBV11-2 and TRBJ1-3, is EAGVAQSPRYKIIEKRQSVAFWCNPISGHATLYWYQQILGQGPKLLIQFQNNGVVDDSQLPKDRFSAERLKGVDSTLKIQPAKLEDSAVYLCASSFNRGPSGNTIYFGEGSWLTVV.

The J gene is TRBJ1-4, the V gene TRBV28, with D possibly being TRBD1 (6 bases). V lost 3 bases to trimming and J lost 3 bases, with 32 bases between them. This CDR3 has 22 amino acids. Germline V gives CDR1 MDHEN, CDR2 SYDVKM. For the CDR3, the DNA is TGTGCCAGCAGTTTCTCCCCCCCGACGACAGGTGGGCCCCGCTCTCCTAATGAAAAACTGTTTTTT. Translating it yields CASSFSPPTTGGPRSPNEKLFF.

In this sample, this clonotype turned up a few times. The gene calls are TRBV4-3 and TRBJ2-5; 7 bases map to TRBD1. The J call may be faulty, since TRBJ2-7 better matches the DNA end. Germline CDR1 reads LGHNA; CDR2 reads YSLEER. This CDR3 has 16 amino acids. In nucleotides, the CDR3 is TGCGCCAGCAGCCAAGGGCAAGGGGACAGTACCTACGAGCAGTACTTC. Encoded protein: CASSQGQGDSTYEQYF.

The rearrangement uses TRBV2 and TRBJ2-7, with D possibly TRBD1 on 6 matching bases. Germline CDR1 is SNHLY and CDR2 is FYNNEI. Trimming pared 3 bases from V and 5 bases from J, leaving 11 bases between. This CDR3 comprises 13 residues. CDR3 protein: CASSEGAGNEQYF. CDR3 coding DNA: TGTGCCAGCAGTGAGGGGGCAGGAAACGAGCAGTACTTC. Drawing the rest from reference TRBV2 and TRBJ2-7, the complete variable domain is EPEVTQTPSHQVTQMGQEVILRCVPISNHLYFYWYRQILGQKVEFLVSFYNNEISEKSEIFDDQFSVERPDGSNFTLKIRSTKLEDSAMYFCASSEGAGNEQYFGPGTRLTVT.

The DNA for the CDR3 is TGCAGCGTTGGTGAGCGGGGGGCGAACACCGGGGAGCTGTTTTTT. This codes for CSVGERGANTGELFF. This sequence joins TRBV29-1 and TRBJ2-2; 9 nucleotides align to TRBD2. Per the germline V gene, CDR1 is SQVTM and CDR2 is ANQGSEA. The V segment lost 4 bases and the J segment 0 bases; nucleotides outside the gene matches: 3. The length of the CDR3 is 15 residues.

The chain employs TRBV9 and TRBJ2-5; D unresolved. The CDR3 has 14 amino acids. Trimming pared 0 bases from V and 5 bases from J, leaving 11 bases between. Germline lookup yields CDR1 SGDLS and CDR2 YYNGEE. The CDR3 loop reads CASSVGITGETQYF. In nucleotides, the CDR3 is TGTGCCAGCAGCGTAGGTATCACCGGGGAGACCCAGTACTTC.

The V call is TRBV20-1, the J call TRBJ2-1; TRBD1 or TRBD2 may be the D gene (5 bases each). Trimming pared 3 bases from V and 6 bases from J, leaving 15 bases between. The germline CDR1 and CDR2 sequences are DFQATT and SNEGSKA (reference sequence). The CDR3 is made up of 14 amino acids. CDR3 sequence (DNA): TGCAGTGCTAGGGGACCTCCCCTCGCCAATGAGCAGTTCTTC. This encodes CSARGPPLANEQFF.

This clonotype was detected only a few times. The chain joins TRBV12-3 or TRBV12-4 to TRBJ2-1, with TRBD1 matching over 10 bases. V gave up 5 bases and J gave up 8 bases; unmatched junction bases: 9. CDR3 length: 15 amino acids. The CDR3 sequence is CASSPWDRGIHEQFF. CDR3 nucleotide sequence: TGTGCCAGCAGTCCCTGGGACAGGGGTATCCATGAGCAGTTCTTC.

This clonotype showed up just a few times. The chain employs TRBV4-2 and TRBJ2-5, with D possibly matching TRBD2 (6 bases). The better agreement between TRBJ2-1 and the DNA end casts doubt on the J call. This CDR3 is built from 14 residues. CDR1 LGHNA and CDR2 YNFKEQ come from the germline V gene. The CDR3 nucleotides are TGTGCCAGCAGCCAAGGTGTCGGGAGATGGGAGCAGTTCTTC. Residues: CASSQGVGRWEQFF.

This clonotype came up a few times. At one end the junction does not follow the germline gene, possibly because of a read error. This rearrangement joins TRBV15 to TRBJ1-1; D not resolved. The V gene's germline CDR1 is LNHNV and CDR2 YYDKDF (reference sequence). The CDR3 sequence is 16 residues long. This CDR3 is CAASRDGLSTGTEAFF. CDR3 nucleotide sequence: TGTGCCGCCAGCAGAGATGGGCTTTCTACGGGCACTGAAGCTTTCTTT.

This clonotype was observed a handful of times. The V and J genes are TRBV7-6 and TRBJ2-3; the D call may be TRBD1 or TRBD2 (5 bases each). Trimming left V 2 bases short and J 6 bases short, with 18 bases between. Germline V gene sequence: CDR1 SGHVS, CDR2 FNYEAQ. This CDR3 has 16 amino acids. The DNA of the CDR3 is TGTGCCAGCAGCTTAACCCCCGGGACCCGAAGTGATACGCAGTATTTT. Its protein product is CASSLTPGTRSDTQYF.